These 30 T cell receptor beta chains share one sample of origin, sequenced in a study of neurological immune-mediated disorders (dated by TCRdb to the late 2010s). Libraries came from 5' RACE. Instrument on record: Illumina HiSeq 2500. In-frame beta chains were kept once TCRdb had trimmed the public reads at Q25 with fastp and called clones with MiXCR. Entries that share a CDR3 protein sequence are merged under the most common genes and DNA. Across this sample there are 70,000 or so distinct CDR3 sequences, with roughly 3% seen only once. The ten largest make up around 5.5% of the sample. The sequencing sample was made of PBMCs. The receptors were gathered from a woman in her forties or fifties with multiple sclerosis.

V gene TRBV29-1 combines with J gene TRBJ2-1, with D perhaps TRBD2 (5 bases). Germline V lookup: CDR1 SQVTM, CDR2 ANQGSEA. The CDR3 loop spans 12 amino acids. Trimming removed 4 bases from V and 7 bases from J, with 11 bases in between. CDR3 residues: CSVGGGGNEQFF. The CDR3 coding sequence is TGCAGCGTTGGCGGAGGCGGTAATGAGCAGTTCTTC.

There are many counts of this clonotype. The chain employs TRBV4-2 and TRBJ2-2; 10 nucleotides line up with TRBD1. This CDR3 contains 16 residues. V trimming: 4 bases; J trimming: 0 bases; junction bases outside the gene matches: 2. Per the germline V gene, CDR1 is LGHNA and CDR2 is YNFKEQ. In DNA form, the CDR3 reads TGTGCCAGCAGCCGCGGACAGGGGGCGAACACCGGGGAGCTGTTTTTT. Translated: CASSRGQGANTGELFF.

Ten or more counts support this clonotype. The CDR3 protein is CASSLLTANTEAFF. The CDR3 nucleotides read TGTGCCAGCAGTCTTTTGACAGCGAACACTGAAGCTTTCTTT. V usage is TRBV12-3 or TRBV12-4 and J usage is TRBJ1-1, with D perhaps matching TRBD1 (5 bases). The CDR3 is 14 residues long. Trimming pared 5 bases from V and 1 base from J, leaving 11 bases between.

This clonotype was picked up many times. The chain has TRBV14 and TRBJ2-2, with TRBD2 as a possible D gene (6 bases). The CDR3 spans 15 residues. The germline gives CDR1 SGHDN, CDR2 FVKESK. The ends were cut back, 3 bases at V and 5 bases at J, with 13 bases in the middle. The CDR3 sequence is CASSQSGDGTGELFF. The CDR3 bases are TGTGCCAGCAGCCAGTCGGGAGATGGGACCGGGGAGCTGTTTTTT.

This clonotype was seen repeatedly, ten times or more. The CDR3 protein is CSVVGRGSAGNYGYTF. The CDR3 nucleotides are TGCAGCGTCGTGGGGCGGGGATCCGCCGGGAACTATGGCTACACCTTC. V and J are TRBV29-1 and TRBJ1-2; D is perhaps TRBD1 (5 bases). The CDR3 runs to 16 residues. Trimming removed 6 bases at V and 2 bases at J, with 22 bases between. Germline CDR1 is SQVTM and CDR2 is ANQGSEA.

Many counts were recorded for this clonotype. The chain uses TRBV5-1 and TRBJ2-5; D is unresolved. This CDR3 has 13 amino acids. The V end lost 0 bases, the J end lost 7 bases, and 10 bases lay between the germline ends. Germline-derived CDR1 and CDR2 are SGHRS and YFSETQ. The CDR3 region is CASSLGRLGTQYF. The CDR3 DNA is TGCGCCAGCAGCTTGGGGAGACTCGGGACCCAGTACTTC. The whole variable domain, remainder taken from reference TRBV5-1 and TRBJ2-5, is KAGVTQTPRYLIKTRGQQVTLSCSPISGHRSVSWYQQTPGQGLQFLFEYFSETQRNKGNFPGRFSGRQFSNSRSEMNVSTLELGDSALYLCASSLGRLGTQYFGPGTRLLVL.

This clonotype was detected ten times or more. V and J are TRBV7-2 and TRBJ2-2; the D gene is possibly TRBD2 (6 bases). The CDR3 covers 15 residues. V lost 3 bases, J lost 4 bases, and 12 bases lay in between. Germline lookup yields CDR1 SGHTA and CDR2 FQGNSA. For the CDR3, the DNA is TGTGCCAGCAGCTTTCGTCGGGGGTCCACCGGGGAGCTGTTTTTT. This sequence encodes CASSFRRGSTGELFF.

This clonotype came up many times. The V gene is TRBV29-1, the J gene TRBJ1-1, with 11 bases fitting TRBD1. The CDR3 spans 14 residues. Trimming cost V 1 base and J 5 bases; bases outside gene matches: 3. Per germline, CDR1 SQVTM and CDR2 ANQGSEA. In DNA form, the CDR3 reads TGCAGCGTTGAAGGAGGACAGGGGGCGACTGAAGCTTTCTTT. Translation gives CSVEGGQGATEAFF.

This clonotype was counted at least ten times. The V call is TRBV20-1, the J call TRBJ2-5; 10 nucleotides align to TRBD2. Trimming at V came to 0 bases and at J to 4 bases, leaving 5 bases not matched to a gene. Germline V gene lookup returns CDR1 DFQATT and CDR2 SNEGSKA (reference sequence). This CDR3 is built from 15 residues. This chain's CDR3 is CSARDPSGRGETQYF. CDR3 nucleotides: TGCAGTGCTAGAGATCCTAGCGGGAGAGGAGAGACCCAGTACTTC.

This chain connects TRBV7-6 to TRBJ1-1; D is unresolved. The CDR3 is 13 residues long. Germline CDR1 and CDR2: SGHVS and FNYEAQ. The V and J ends lost 2 bases and 4 bases respectively, with 8 bases between them. In DNA form, the CDR3 reads TGTGCCAGCAGCTTAAAGGTGCGCACTGAAGCTTTCTTT. It codes for CASSLKVRTEAFF. Complete variable domain (other parts from reference TRBV7-6 and TRBJ1-1): GAGVSQSPRYKVTKRGQDVALRCDPISGHVSLYWYRQALGQGPEFLTYFNYEAQQDKSGLPNDRFSAERPEGSISTLTIQRTEQRDSAMYRCASSLKVRTEAFFGQGTRLTVV.

This clonotype was counted at least ten times. This chain uses TRBV7-2 with TRBJ2-7; D perhaps matches TRBD1 (6 bases). Germline V lookup: CDR1 SGHTA, CDR2 FQGNSA. The germline V and J ends were trimmed by 6 bases and 0 bases, with 12 bases remaining between them. The CDR3 contains 14 residues. CDR3 coding DNA: TGTGCCAGCAGACAAGACAGGAGCTCCTACGAGCAGTACTTC. Encoded protein: CASRQDRSSYEQYF.

The table lists this clonotype with many counts. This chain connects TRBV6-6 to TRBJ1-6; 10 nucleotides align to TRBD1. CDR1 is MNHNY and CDR2 is SVGAGI in the germline V gene (reference sequence). V shed 6 bases, J shed 8 bases, and the junction held 7 bases outside the gene matches. This CDR3 comprises 15 residues. CDR3 sequence: CASRPRDRGYSPLHF. The CDR3 coding sequence is TGTGCCAGCAGACCCCGGGACAGGGGTTATTCACCCCTCCACTTT.

This clonotype was seen ten or more times. The chain employs TRBV20-1 and TRBJ2-5; D may be TRBD1 or TRBD2 (6 bases each). With 5 bases removed from V and 4 bases from J, the gap between germline ends came to 14 bases. This CDR3 spans 13 amino acids. Germline CDR1 DFQATT, CDR2 SNEGSKA (reference sequence). The CDR3 sequence is CSAGGQVGETQYF. CDR3 DNA: TGCAGTGCTGGGGGGCAGGTCGGAGAGACCCAGTACTTC.

This clonotype was counted at least ten times. V is TRBV20-1 and J is TRBJ1-2; TRBD1 matches 9 bases. This CDR3 is built from 16 residues. With V trimmed by 5 bases and J by 3 bases, 13 bases remained unmatched. Germline assignment: CDR1 DFQATT and CDR2 SNEGSKA (reference sequence). As DNA, the CDR3 is TGCAGTGCTCCTAATACTAGACAGGGGGTCGACTATGGCTACACCTTC. It yields the protein CSAPNTRQGVDYGYTF.

This clonotype has at least ten counts. The V and J genes are TRBV20-1 and TRBJ2-3; 9 nucleotides match TRBD2. This CDR3 is built from 15 residues. Trimming took 4 bases from V and 2 from J; bases not matched to a gene: 7. Germline V CDR1 and CDR2: DFQATT, SNEGSKA (reference sequence). Here the CDR3 reads CSAMGAGGHTDTQYF. Here the CDR3 DNA reads TGCAGTGCTATGGGAGCGGGGGGTCACACAGATACGCAGTATTTT.

This clonotype was counted at least ten times. The V and J genes are TRBV20-1 and TRBJ2-3; 12 bases map to TRBD2. The junction had 11 bases not matched to a gene; V was cut back by 0 bases and J by 1 base. CDR1 is DFQATT, CDR2 SNEGSKA, per germline (reference sequence). CDR3 length equals 19 residues. CDR3 nucleotides: TGCAGTGCTAGAGATGTGTCTAGCGGGAGGGCCCTCGGCACAGATACGCAGTATTTT. It is translated as CSARDVSSGRALGTDTQYF.

This clonotype occurred many times. The rearrangement uses TRBV7-2 and TRBJ2-7, with TRBD2 identical over 10 bases. This CDR3 contains 18 residues. V lost 3 bases and J lost 1; bases outside the gene matches: 12. Germline CDR1 SGHTA, CDR2 FQGNSA. The CDR3 sequence is CASSFRLAGEGRSYEQYF. As DNA, the CDR3 is TGTGCCAGCAGCTTCCGGCTAGCGGGAGAGGGGCGGTCCTACGAGCAGTACTTC.

The CDR3 spells CATSRDPGGHNGELFF. The CDR3 region has the DNA TGTGCCACCAGCAGAGATCCTGGGGGGCACAACGGGGAGCTGTTTTTT. The J gene is TRBJ2-2, the V gene TRBV15; D may be TRBD1 or TRBD2 (6 bases each). The V gene lost 0 bases and the J gene lost 7 bases, with 15 bases spanning the gap. Germline V lookup: CDR1 LNHNV, CDR2 YYDKDF (reference sequence). This CDR3 is built from 16 residues.

This clonotype has a count of ten or more. The rearrangement joins TRBV12-3 or TRBV12-4 to TRBJ1-1; D unclear. This CDR3 has 13 amino acids. The ends were cut back, 5 bases at V and 1 base at J, with 8 bases in the middle. The DNA of the CDR3 is TGTGCCAGCAGTCCTAACAGGAACACTGAAGCTTTCTTT. It yields the protein CASSPNRNTEAFF.

In this sample, this clonotype turned up many times. The chain recombines TRBV28 with TRBJ1-2, with TRBD1 matching 8 bases. The germline CDR1 and CDR2 sequences are MDHEN and SYDVKM. This CDR3 contains 13 residues. After removal of 4 bases from V and 6 bases from J, the junction contained 4 bases not matched to a gene. Written as DNA, the CDR3 is TGTGCCAGCAGTTCGGACAGGGAGAATGGCTACACCTTC. Encoded protein: CASSSDRENGYTF.

This clonotype was seen repeatedly, ten times or more. This chain connects TRBV10-3 to TRBJ2-7; 7 bases align to TRBD2. V dropped 3 bases and J dropped 3; count of bases not matched to a gene: 11. This CDR3 has 16 amino acids. Germline CDR1 and CDR2: ENHRY and SYGVKD. The CDR3 loop is CAISDGGGFGIYEQYV. CDR3 nucleotides: TGTGCCATCAGTGACGGCGGGGGTTTCGGGATCTACGAGCAGTACGTC.

This clonotype was detected many times. The chain carries TRBV6-6 and TRBJ1-4; D remains ambiguous. The ends were cut back, 6 bases at V and 1 base at J, with 12 bases in the middle. The CDR3 covers 15 residues. Germline lookup yields CDR1 MNHNY and CDR2 SVGAGI (reference sequence). The CDR3 sequence is CASSEPRGTNEKLFF. For the CDR3, the DNA is TGTGCCAGCAGCGAGCCCCGGGGAACTAATGAAAAACTGTTTTTT.

This clonotype was detected many times. The rearrangement uses TRBV4-3 and TRBJ2-1, with D perhaps matching TRBD1 or TRBD2 (5 bases each). Germline-derived CDR1 and CDR2 are LGHNA and YSLEER. The CDR3 sequence is 16 residues long. V was clipped by 6 bases and J by 9 bases, with 24 bases between them. CDR3 coding DNA: TGCGCCAGCAGGAATGGAGGATGGGACGACGGAGGTGAGCAGTTCTTC. This codes for CASRNGGWDDGGEQFF.

The table lists this clonotype with many counts. The genes are TRBV3-1 and TRBJ2-3, with 7 bases matching TRBD2. In germline, CDR1 is LGHDT, CDR2 YNNKEL (reference sequence). CDR3 size: 15 residues. V dropped 1 base and J dropped 3; count of bases not matched to a gene: 4. CDR3 region: CASSQVGRWTDTQYF. The CDR3 DNA reads TGTGCCAGCAGCCAAGTCGGGAGGTGGACAGATACGCAGTATTTT.

This clonotype was seen ten or more times. The V gene is TRBV6-6, the J gene TRBJ1-1; D gene uncertain. The CDR3 is 14 amino acids. CDR1 and CDR2 from the germline V gene are MNHNY and SVGAGI (reference sequence). V shed 1 base and J shed 5 bases, with 11 bases lying between them. The CDR3 sequence is CASSYLQEGTEAFF. CDR3 in DNA: TGTGCCAGCAGTTACTTGCAGGAAGGGACTGAAGCTTTCTTT.

This clonotype was counted many times. The chain uses TRBV6-1 and TRBJ2-2; either TRBD1 or TRBD2 may supply D (5 bases each). The germline CDR1 and CDR2 sequences are MNHNS and SASEGT. The CDR3 runs to 17 residues. V was cut by 5 bases and J by 2 bases, with 18 bases left in between. The CDR3, as DNA: TGTGCCAGCAGTCGCCGGGGCGGACAATTCAACACCGGGGAGCTGTTTTTT. Translation: CASSRRGGQFNTGELFF.

This clonotype was seen many times. V is TRBV20-1 and J is TRBJ1-4; possible D gene TRBD1, 5 bases. The germline gives CDR1 DFQATT, CDR2 SNEGSKA (reference sequence). The V end was cut by 3 bases, the J end by 8 bases, with 13 bases between. CDR3 length equals 13 residues. CDR3 sequence reads: CSASRGEVEKLFF. CDR3 bases: TGCAGTGCTAGTCGAGGGGAGGTAGAAAAACTGTTTTTT.

This clonotype was recorded at least ten times. The chain combines TRBV20-1 with TRBJ2-1; D gene unclear. CDR1 is DFQATT, CDR2 SNEGSKA, per germline (reference sequence). With 2 bases removed from V and 2 bases from J, the gap between germline ends came to 10 bases. The CDR3 extends over 14 amino acids. The CDR3 DNA reads as TGCAGTGCTAGAAGGGCGCTTACCTACAATGAGCAGTTCTTC. This translates into CSARRALTYNEQFF.

This clonotype was recorded many times. J is TRBJ2-3 and V is TRBV9; the D gene could be TRBD1 or TRBD2 (7 bases each). Germline assignment: CDR1 SGDLS and CDR2 YYNGEE. V lost 2 bases and J lost 5, with 18 bases in between. The CDR3 runs 16 residues. The CDR3 DNA sequence: TGTGCCAGCAGCGTTAGGGGGGGGACAGCGGGAGATACGCAGTATTTT. Its protein product is CASSVRGGTAGDTQYF.

This clonotype has ten or more counts. The V and J genes are TRBV6-6 and TRBJ1-1; unclear D gene. The CDR3 spans 11 residues. Germline loops: CDR1 MNHNY, CDR2 SVGAGI (reference sequence). Trimming shortened V by 6 bases and J by 3 bases, and 5 bases separated the two germline ends. In DNA, the CDR3 is TGTGCCAGCAGCCCGGACACTGAAGCTTTCTTT. Translating it yields CASSPDTEAFF.